Reported below is one T cell receptor beta chain. This record belongs to a study of Ad26.COV2.S vaccination and SARS-CoV-2 variants. Repertoires were generated with immunoSEQ multiplex PCR, while TCRdb's copy carries only in-frame clones and drops some. The data show about 350,000 clones, roughly 91% seen once. Specified treatment: some 20 received Ad26.COV2.S at low or high dose, single or two shots; about five received placebo; per-sample allocation not given. The study sampled participants on day 63 after the first vaccine or placebo injection. The source material was peripheral blood, sampled in a trial of Ad26.COV2.S vaccine versus placebo. The sequence derives from a person aged 18-65 years who received the Ad26.COV2.S COVID-19 vaccine or a placebo.

The CDR3 DNA follows: TGCAGTGCTAGTGGGGGACACGGAAACACTGAAGCTTTCTTT. It codes for CSASGGHGNTEAFF. The rearrangement joins TRBV20-1 to TRBJ1-1, with D perhaps matching TRBD1 (6 bases). CDR3 length: 14 residues. With 3 bases removed from V and 2 bases from J, the gap between germline ends came to 13 bases. Germline CDR1 and CDR2: DFQATT and SNEGSKA (reference sequence).